The entry that follows covers one T cell receptor beta chain sequence. Original processing methods: The assay estimated nucleated cells by amplifying reference gene primers. TCRdb keeps only in-frame clones here, not all; method: immunoSEQ multiplex PCR. That table gives V, J and clone size, and the DNA gave D and trimming. The profile shows 95,000 to 150,000 clones, 88% of them singletons. The CDR3 has 16 amino acids. The ends lost 5 bases at V and 5 bases at J; junction bases unmatched: 12. Germline CDR1 is SGHTA and CDR2 is FQGNSA. The data were taken from a study of blood T cell repertoires in COVID-19. Study as a whole: Some COVID-19 samples were acute and others convalescent; all came from the United States, Italy and Spain. Nucleic acid was either cDNA or gDNA, and it came from T cells, B-cell-depleted T cells, or PBMCs.

Material: peripheral blood. The J gene is TRBJ2-5, the V gene TRBV7-2; TRBD2 matches 9 bases. This TCR was recovered from a woman aged 45 to 65 with active or convalescent COVID-19. The CDR3 protein is CASSALAGEDDETQYF. The CDR3 DNA reads TGTGCCAGCAGCGCCTTAGCGGGAGAGGATGATGAGACCCAGTACTTC. Filled out from reference TRBV7-2 and TRBJ2-5, the complete variable domain reads GAGVSQSPSNKVTEKGKDVELRCDPISGHTALYWYRQSLGQGLEFLIYFQGNSAPDKSGLPSDRFSAERTGGSVSTLTIQRTQQEDSAVYLCASSALAGEDDETQYFGPGTRLLVL.